This T cell receptor beta chain was profiled in a study of blood T cell repertoires in COVID-19. Across the whole study: The samples span acute and convalescent COVID-19 from the United States, Italy and Spain.

Participant age was about 18 to 95 years, and participants resided in roughly 25 US areas. Grouping used clinical history reported by participants in a survey and questionnaire. V lost 0 bases and J lost 3; bases outside the gene matches: 7. The CDR3 contains 17 residues. The V gene's germline CDR1 is LGHNA and CDR2 YNFKEQ. Assay used: immunoSEQ multiplex PCR; TCRdb lists only in-frame clones, some missing. The sample has some 270,000 clones, approximately 81% seen once. Sequenced material: PBMCs or T cells enriched from blood (not recorded which). V usage is TRBV4-2 and J usage is TRBJ1-2, with 10 bases matching TRBD1. The clonotype was recovered from a woman aged 45-59 years who had been exposed to COVID-19. CDR3 in DNA: TGTGCCAGCAGCCAAGAAAGCCGACAGGGGGCCTACTATGGCTACACCTTC. Translating gives CASSQESRQGAYYGYTF.